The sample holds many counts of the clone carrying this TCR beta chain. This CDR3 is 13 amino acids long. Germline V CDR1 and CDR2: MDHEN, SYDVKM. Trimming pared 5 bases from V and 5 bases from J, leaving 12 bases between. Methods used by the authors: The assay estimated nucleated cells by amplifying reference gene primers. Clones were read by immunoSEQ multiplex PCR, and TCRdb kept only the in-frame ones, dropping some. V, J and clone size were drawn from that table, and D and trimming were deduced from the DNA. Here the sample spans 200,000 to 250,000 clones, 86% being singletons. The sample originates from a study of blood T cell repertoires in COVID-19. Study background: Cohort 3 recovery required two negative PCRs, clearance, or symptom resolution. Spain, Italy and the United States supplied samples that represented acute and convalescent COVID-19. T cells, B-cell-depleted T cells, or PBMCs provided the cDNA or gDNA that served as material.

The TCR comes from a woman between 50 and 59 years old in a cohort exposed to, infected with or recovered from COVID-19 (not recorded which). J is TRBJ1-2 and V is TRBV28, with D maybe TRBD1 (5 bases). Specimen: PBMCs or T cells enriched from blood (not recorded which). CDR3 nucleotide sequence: TGTGCCAGCAGTACAGGTGGAGCATATGGCTACACCTTC. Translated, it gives CASSTGGAYGYTF.